Following are 17 T cell receptor beta chains from one sample sequenced in a study of T cells in Graves' hyperthyroidism and ophthalmopathy. Amplification of TCR beta CDR3 regions was performed using RNA transcripts as template. The primer set for the first-round RT-PCR of the TCR CDR3 was HTBI. TCRdb processed the multiplex PCR reads anew with MiXCR; each CDR3 protein has one entry. Seen here are hundreds of thousands of distinct CDR3 sequences, about 14% observed once, and the top ten hold roughly 24%. The specimen was blood. The receptors were gathered from a woman aged 25 to 39 with Graves' hyperthyroidism.

J is TRBJ1-4 and V is TRBV29-1; TRBD1 matches 11 bases. Germline CDR1 SQVTM, CDR2 ANQGSEA. The CDR3 length is 16 residues. Losses at the gene ends were 5 bases for V and 0 bases for J; bases not matched to a gene: 5. CDR3 sequence reads: CSVRDRGVATNEKLFF. CDR3 in DNA: TGCAGCGTTAGGGACAGGGGGGTTGCAACTAATGAAAAACTGTTTTTT.

This clonotype was picked up many times. This chain connects TRBV28 to TRBJ2-2; no definite D call. V was trimmed by 1 base and J by 7 bases, leaving 7 bases between them. Germline CDR1 is MDHEN and CDR2 is SYDVKM. This CDR3 comprises 13 residues. CDR3 DNA: TGTGCCAGCAGTTTATATCGACACGGGGAGCTGTTTTTT. This sequence encodes CASSLYRHGELFF.

The chain uses TRBV11-2 and TRBJ1-1; 9 bases agree with TRBD1. The CDR3 runs to 15 residues. Per germline, CDR1 SGHAT and CDR2 FQNNGV. The V gene end was trimmed by 5 bases and the J gene end by 3 bases; junction bases not matched to a gene: 7. The CDR3 protein is CASSPHRGRYTEAFF. DNA for the CDR3: TGTGCCAGCAGCCCACACAGGGGGCGGTACACTGAAGCTTTCTTT.

In this sample, this clonotype turned up many times. This rearrangement joins TRBV20-1 to TRBJ2-7; 11 nucleotides match TRBD2. Germline values: CDR1 DFQATT, CDR2 SNEGSKA (reference sequence). Trimming at V came to 6 bases and at J to 5 bases, leaving 12 bases not matched to a gene. CDR3 length: 15 residues. The CDR3 here is CSALSPLAGVNEQYF. CDR3 bases: TGCAGTGCGCTTAGCCCACTAGCGGGAGTTAACGAGCAGTACTTC.

The rearrangement joins TRBV19 to TRBJ2-6; D call uncertain. This CDR3 comprises 13 residues. Trimming cost V 5 bases and J 0 bases, with 2 bases left between them. Germline CDR1 is LNHDA and CDR2 is SQIVND (reference sequence). The CDR3, as DNA: TGTGCCAGTAGTGCCTCTGGGGCCAACGTCCTGACTTTC. This encodes CASSASGANVLTF.

There are a few counts of this clonotype. The DNA of the CDR3 is TGTGCCAGCAGCTTTATCGCCGGGACGGTCACCTACGAGCAGTACTTC. This gives the protein CASSFIAGTVTYEQYF. J is TRBJ2-7 and V is TRBV7-9, with D possibly being TRBD1 or TRBD2 (5 bases each). Germline CDR1 SEHNR, CDR2 FQNEAQ (reference sequence). V lost 3 bases, J lost 2 bases, and 17 bases lay in between. The CDR3 runs to 16 residues.

V gene TRBV11-2 combines with J gene TRBJ2-1; the match to TRBD2 covers 10 bases. Germline V gives CDR1 SGHAT, CDR2 FQNNGV. CDR3 length equals 16 residues. The junction had 4 bases not matched to a gene; V was cut back by 5 bases and J by 0 bases. CDR3 residues: CASSKSSGSSYNEQFF. CDR3 sequence (DNA): TGTGCCAGCAGCAAATCTAGCGGGAGCTCCTACAATGAGCAGTTCTTC.

The chain has TRBV6-1 and TRBJ2-7; D possibly corresponds to TRBD2 (6 bases). Germline values: CDR1 MNHNS, CDR2 SASEGT. The V end was cut by 1 base, the J end by 2 bases, with 9 bases between. This CDR3 is built from 14 residues. CDR3 amino acids: CASSEGLVPYEQYF. DNA for the CDR3: TGTGCCAGCAGTGAAGGACTAGTCCCCTACGAGCAGTACTTC.

This clonotype was detected only a few times. CDR3: CASSDLYLDEQFF. CDR3 DNA: TGTGCCAGCAGTGATCTGTACCTGGATGAGCAGTTCTTC. The chain carries TRBV25-1 and TRBJ2-1; D is undetermined. This CDR3 comprises 13 residues. The V end lost 3 bases, the J end lost 8 bases, and 11 bases lay between the germline ends. Looked up from germline, CDR1 is MGHDK and CDR2 is SYGVNS.

The V and J genes are TRBV20-1 and TRBJ2-7, with a weak D call TRBD1 (6 bases). Looked up from germline, CDR1 is DFQATT and CDR2 is SNEGSKA (reference sequence). The CDR3 sequence is 15 residues long. Trimming cost V 6 bases and J 2 bases, with 20 bases left between them. DNA for the CDR3: TGCAGTGCCCCAGAAGGCAGGGGACCTGCCTACGAGCAGTACGTC. Protein: CSAPEGRGPAYEQYV.

This chain joins TRBV19 and TRBJ2-5; D is unclear. CDR1 and CDR2 from the germline V gene are LNHDA and SQIVND (reference sequence). There are 12 residues in the CDR3. Trimming left V 6 bases short and J 5 bases short, with 10 bases between. CDR3 sequence: CASRAAAETQYF. In nucleotides, the CDR3 is TGTGCCAGTAGGGCTGCCGCCGAGACCCAGTACTTC.

This clonotype was detected many times. CDR3 loop: CASSLDSYEQYF. The CDR3 region has the DNA TGTGCCAGCAGCTTAGATTCCTACGAGCAGTACTTC. The J gene is TRBJ2-7, the V gene TRBV28; no definite D call. Germline assignment: CDR1 MDHEN and CDR2 SYDVKM. Trimming shortened V by 6 bases and J by 1 base, and 7 bases separated the two germline ends. This CDR3 contains 12 residues. The full variable domain, completed using reference TRBV28 and TRBJ2-7, is DVKVTQSSRYLVKRTGEKVFLECVQDMDHENMFWYRQDPGLGLRLIYFSYDVKMKEKGDIPEGYSVSREKKERFSLILESASTNQTSMYLCASSLDSYEQYFGPGTRLTVT.

As concerns this clonotype: This may arise from a read error, as a much more abundant clone is one base away. The chain has TRBV6-9 and TRBJ2-7; D might be TRBD2 (6 bases). V was trimmed by 3 bases and J by 0 bases, leaving 12 bases between them. Germline V gene data show CDR1 as MNHGY and CDR2 as SVAAGI. The length of the CDR3 is 15 residues. The CDR3 bases are TGTGCCAGCAGTTACCAGTCGGGAGTCTCCTACGAGCAGTACTTC. Its translation is CASSYQSGVSYEQYF.

With respect to this clonotype: One end of the junction does not line up with germline, which may come from a read error. CDR3 DNA sequence: TGTGCGACCTTGGGGGGTAGGGGTCAAGAGGCCCAGTACTTC. Its protein is CATLGGRGQEAQYF. The chain recombines TRBV28 with TRBJ2-5; D possibly corresponds to TRBD2 (6 bases). The CDR3 sequence is 14 residues long. From germline, CDR1 is MDHEN and CDR2 SYDVKM.

Concerning this clonotype: The conserved final phenylalanine or tryptophan is absent from the CDR3, which likely points to a read error. The V and J genes are TRBV20-1 and TRBJ1-1, with D unresolved. Germline V CDR1 and CDR2: DFQATT, SNEGSKA (reference sequence). CDR3 length equals 10 residues. The V gene lost 5 bases and the J gene lost 1 base, with 2 bases spanning the gap. In DNA, the CDR3 is TGCAGTGCTCGGAACACTGAAGCTTTCCTT. The encoded protein is CSARNTEAFL.

This clonotype came up many times. The rearrangement links TRBV9 to TRBJ2-7; 10 bases are a match to TRBD1. Germline CDR1 and CDR2: SGDLS and YYNGEE. CDR3 length: 16 residues. V was clipped by 4 bases and J by 2 bases; unmatched bases: 9. CDR3 sequence (DNA): TGTGCCAGCAGCCCCCGACAGGGGGCGAGCCCCTACGAGCAGTACTTC. Its translation is CASSPRQGASPYEQYF.

This clonotype was counted at least ten times. The rearrangement joins TRBV12-5 to TRBJ1-2; D is possibly TRBD1 (5 bases). Trimming removed 5 bases from V and 2 bases from J, with 12 bases in between. Germline-derived CDR1 and CDR2 are LGHNT and FRNRAP. The length of the CDR3 is 14 residues. CDR3 in amino acids: CASGAGRANYGYTF. CDR3 DNA: TGTGCTAGTGGTGCGGGACGAGCCAACTATGGCTACACCTTC.